This TCR beta chain derives from a study of CD8+ T cells in alopecia areata. Of note for this clone: Its antigen remains unknown. One end of the junction is discordant with germline, which a read error may explain.

Extraction of RNA preceded its reverse transcription into cDNA, which served as the sequencing template. Generated by immunoSEQ multiplex PCR, the TCRdb table keeps only in-frame clones and is missing some. The sample holds roughly 60,000 clones, roughly 50% seen once. Findings and limits, study-wide: Against the mouse data, patients shared TCRs less clearly, possibly for HLA reasons. For baseline CD8+ expansion, any link to response stays uncertain with one nonresponder. Throughout tofacitinib, many expanded lesional clones continued to persist in scalp and blood.

The CDR3 loop spans 15 amino acids. Germline V gene sequence: CDR1 MRHNA, CDR2 SNTAGT. Treatment noted: oral pan-JAK inhibitor, 5-10 mg twice daily. This clonotype originated in a human donor with alopecia areata. This chain connects TRBV6-4 to TRBJ2-5, with D maybe TRBD2 (6 bases). The material sequenced was CD8+ T cells sorted from blood, taken between weeks 36 and 40, from a patient treated with tofacitinib. CDR3 bases: TGTGCCAGCAGTTACTCGACTAGTTGGCAAGAGACCCAGTACTTC. Protein product: CASSYSTSWQETQYF.